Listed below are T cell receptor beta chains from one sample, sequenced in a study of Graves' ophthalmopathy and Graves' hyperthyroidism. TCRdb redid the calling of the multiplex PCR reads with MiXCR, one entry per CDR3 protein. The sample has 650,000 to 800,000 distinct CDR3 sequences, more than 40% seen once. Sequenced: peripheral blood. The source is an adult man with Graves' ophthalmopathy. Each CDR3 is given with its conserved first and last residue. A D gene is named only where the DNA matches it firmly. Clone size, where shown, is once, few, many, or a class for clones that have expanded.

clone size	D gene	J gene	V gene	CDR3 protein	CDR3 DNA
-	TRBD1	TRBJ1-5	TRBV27	CASSLSGRQGVQPQHF	TGTGCCAGCAGTTTATCAGGAAGACAGGGCGTTCAGCCCCAGCATTTT
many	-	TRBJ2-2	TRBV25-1	CASSALQNTGELFF	TGTGCCAGCAGTGCCCTTCAGAACACCGGGGAGCTGTTTTTT
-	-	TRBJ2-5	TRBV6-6	CASSYRSEGAHGKRDF	TGTGCCAGCAGTTACCGATCGGAGGGGGCGCATGGCAAGCGAGACTTC
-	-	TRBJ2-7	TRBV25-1	CASFSYGPYEQYF	TGTGCCAGTTTCTCGTACGGCCCCTACGAGCAGTACTTC
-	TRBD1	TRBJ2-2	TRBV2	CASSGRGQFGTGELFF	TGTGCCAGCAGTGGCAGGGGGCAATTTGGAACCGGGGAGCTGTTTTTT
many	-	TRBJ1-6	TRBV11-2	CASVRTQNNSPLHF	TGTGCCAGTGTCCGGACACAAAATAATTCACCCCTCCACTTT
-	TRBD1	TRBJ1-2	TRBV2	CASSPWTGAGYTF	TGTGCCAGCAGCCCTTGGACAGGGGCTGGCTACACCTTC
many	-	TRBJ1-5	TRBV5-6	CASSSMTGTRRDQPQHF	TGTGCCAGCAGCTCCATGACCGGGACCCGCCGGGATCAGCCCCAGCATTTT
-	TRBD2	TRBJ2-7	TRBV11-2	CASSWGLAGGYEQYF	TGTGCCAGCAGCTGGGGACTAGCGGGGGGCTACGAGCAGTACTTC
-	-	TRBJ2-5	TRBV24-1	CATSASGGETQYF	TGTGCCACCAGTGCTAGTGGGGGAGAGACCCAGTACTTC
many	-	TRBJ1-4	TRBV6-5	CASRLDFDGKLFF	TGTGCCAGCAGACTCGATTTTGACGGAAAACTGTTTTTT
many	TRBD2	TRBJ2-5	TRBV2	CASNPGTTAGTQYF	TGTGCCAGCAATCCCGGGACTACCGCCGGGACCCAGTACTTC
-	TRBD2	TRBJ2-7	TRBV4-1	CASSPAGVSYEQYF	TGCGCCAGCAGCCCGGCGGGAGTTTCCTACGAGCAGTACTTC
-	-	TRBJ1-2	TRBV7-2	CASSPIRGGYTF	TGTGCCAGCAGCCCCATCAGGGGTGGCTACACCTTC
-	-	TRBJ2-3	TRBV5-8	CASSLVAGSIDTQYF	TGTGCCAGCAGCTTAGTTGCAGGGTCCATAGATACGCAGTATTTT
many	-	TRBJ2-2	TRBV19	CASKFAAPGELFF	TGTGCCAGTAAGTTCGCGGCCCCCGGGGAGCTGTTTTTT
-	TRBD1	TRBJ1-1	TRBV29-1	CSVPGQKNTEAFF	TGCAGCGTGCCGGGACAGAAGAACACTGAAGCTTTCTTT
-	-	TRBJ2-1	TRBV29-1	CSVSGTAAYNEQFF	TGCAGCGTGTCCGGGACTGCTGCCTACAATGAGCAGTTCTTC
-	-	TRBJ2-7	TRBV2	CASSDVGGEIYEQYF	TGTGCCAGCAGTGATGTCGGTGGAGAGATCTACGAGCAGTACTTC
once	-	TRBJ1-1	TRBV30	CAWSRGETEAFF	TGTGCCTGGAGTAGAGGAGAAACTGAAGCTTTCTTT
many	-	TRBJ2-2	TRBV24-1	CATSEPATNTGELFF	TGTGCCACCAGTGAACCGGCGACTAACACCGGGGAGCTGTTTTTT
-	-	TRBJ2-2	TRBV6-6	CASSSRETVNTGELFF	TGTGCCAGCAGTTCACGAGAGACAGTTAACACCGGGGAGCTGTTTTTT
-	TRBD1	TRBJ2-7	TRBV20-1	CSARDRTGLYEQYF	TGCAGTGCTAGAGACCGGACAGGGCTATACGAGCAGTACTTC
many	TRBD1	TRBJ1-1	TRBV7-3	CASSLTGTGLYTEAFF	TGTGCCAGCAGCTTAACAGGGACAGGGCTTTACACTGAAGCTTTCTTT
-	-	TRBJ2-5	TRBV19	CASSIVSETQYF	TGTGCCAGTAGTATCGTCTCGGAGACCCAGTACTTC
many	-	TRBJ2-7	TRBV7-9	CASSFSSYEQYF	TGTGCCAGCAGCTTTAGCTCCTACGAGCAGTACTTC
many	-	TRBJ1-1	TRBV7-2	CASSLVGMNTEAFF	TGTGCCAGCAGCTTAGTGGGGATGAACACTGAAGCTTTCTTT
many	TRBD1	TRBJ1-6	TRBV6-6	CASNFPYPETGGDSPLHF	TGTGCCAGCAATTTCCCTTATCCCGAGACAGGGGGAGATTCACCCCTCCACTTT
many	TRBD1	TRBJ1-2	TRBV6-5	CASSLDRDYGYTF	TGTGCCAGCAGTCTCGACAGGGACTATGGCTACACCTTC
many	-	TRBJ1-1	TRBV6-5	CASSYANTEAFF	TGTGCCAGCAGTTACGCGAACACTGAAGCTTTCTTT
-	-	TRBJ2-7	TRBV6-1	CASPDLYEQYF	TGTGCCAGTCCAGATTTGTACGAGCAGTACTTC
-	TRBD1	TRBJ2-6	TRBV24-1	CATSDFTGAGANVLTF	TGTGCCACCAGTGATTTTACAGGGGCAGGGGCCAACGTCCTGACTTTC
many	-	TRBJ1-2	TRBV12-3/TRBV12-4	CASSSLTKGYTF	TGTGCCAGCAGTTCCCTGACAAAGGGCTACACCTTC
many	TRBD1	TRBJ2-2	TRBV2	CASRPDRADTGELFF	TGTGCCAGCAGGCCCGACAGGGCTGACACCGGGGAGCTGTTTTTT
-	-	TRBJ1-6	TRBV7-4	CASSLAELLHF	TGTGCCAGCAGCTTAGCCGAATTACTCCACTTT